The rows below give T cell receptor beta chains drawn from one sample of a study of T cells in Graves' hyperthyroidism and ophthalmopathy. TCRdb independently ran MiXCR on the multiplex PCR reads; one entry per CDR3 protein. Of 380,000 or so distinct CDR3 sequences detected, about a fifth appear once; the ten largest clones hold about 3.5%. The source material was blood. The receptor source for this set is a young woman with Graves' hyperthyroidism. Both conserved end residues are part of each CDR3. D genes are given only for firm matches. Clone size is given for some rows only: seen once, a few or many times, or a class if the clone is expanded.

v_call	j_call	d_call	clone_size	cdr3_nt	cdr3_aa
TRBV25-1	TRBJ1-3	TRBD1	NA	TGTGCCAGCAGTGATCCGGGACAGGCGGCGGGAAACACCATATATTTT	CASSDPGQAAGNTIYF
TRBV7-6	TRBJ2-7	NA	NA	TGTGCCAGCAGCCCTCGTTCTAATTACGAGCAGTACTTC	CASSPRSNYEQYF
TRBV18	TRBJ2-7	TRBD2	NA	TGTGCCAGCTCACAGGCCCTCGGGGGGAAGCCCAACGAGCAGTACTTC	CASSQALGGKPNEQYF
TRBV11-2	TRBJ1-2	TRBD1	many	TGTGCCAGCAGCCCGCGGGACAGACCTTCGCTTGCTGGCTACACCTTC	CASSPRDRPSLAGYTF
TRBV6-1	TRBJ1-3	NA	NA	TGTGCCAGCAAGTCTTACAGGTCTGTAAACACCATATATTTT	CASKSYRSVNTIYF
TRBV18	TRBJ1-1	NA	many	TGTGCCAGCAGTCCACAGGGCGGAACTGAAGCTTTCTTT	CASSPQGGTEAFF
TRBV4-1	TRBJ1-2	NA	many	TGCGCCAGCAGCCAAGATGGCCAACTCTATGGCTACACCTTC	CASSQDGQLYGYTF
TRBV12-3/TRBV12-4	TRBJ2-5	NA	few	TGTGCCAGCAGTTTAGCGAGCGGATGGGCAGGGGGGAAGACCCAGTACTTC	CASSLASGWAGGKTQYF
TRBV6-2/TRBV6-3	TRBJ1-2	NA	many	TGTGCCAGCAGTTACGGACAGTATGGCTACACCTTC	CASSYGQYGYTF
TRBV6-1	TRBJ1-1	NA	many	TGTGCCAGCAAGGAGGGCCCGGGGGCTGAAGCTTTCTTT	CASKEGPGAEAFF
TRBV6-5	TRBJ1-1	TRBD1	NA	TGTGCCAGCAGTTATATCCGACAGGGGACTGCTTTCTTT	CASSYIRQGTAFF
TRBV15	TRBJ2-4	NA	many	TGTGCCACCAGCTACCTGGGGCAGGCAGGACCCATTCAGTACTTC	CATSYLGQAGPIQYF
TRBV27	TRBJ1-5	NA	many	TGTGCCAGCAGTTACAGGGACAATCAGCCCCAGCATTTT	CASSYRDNQPQHF
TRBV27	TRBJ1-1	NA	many	TGTGCCAGCAGCCTCGGGGAGCGGATGAACACTGAAGCTTTCTTT	CASSLGERMNTEAFF
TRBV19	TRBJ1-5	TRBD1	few	TGTGCCAGTAGTAGGGGACAGCATAGCAATCAGCCCCAGCATTTT	CASSRGQHSNQPQHF
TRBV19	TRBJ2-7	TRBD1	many	TGTGCCAGCCGAAATCTCCGGGACAGGGGCTTTGACGAGCAGTACTTC	CASRNLRDRGFDEQYF
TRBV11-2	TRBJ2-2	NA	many	TGTGCCAGCAGCTACACAGTTACCGGGGAGCTGTTTTTT	CASSYTVTGELFF
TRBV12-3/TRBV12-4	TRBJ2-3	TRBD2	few	TGTGCCAGCAGCCCTACTCCGGGACTAGGCTCAGATACGCAGTATTTT	CASSPTPGLGSDTQYF
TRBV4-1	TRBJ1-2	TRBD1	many	TGCGCCAGCAGCTCGAACAGAGTTAAAGGGGGCGCGGATGGCTACACCTTC	CASSSNRVKGGADGYTF
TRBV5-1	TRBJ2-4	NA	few	TGCGCCAGCAGCTTGGACAGTAAAAACATTCAGTACTTC	CASSLDSKNIQYF
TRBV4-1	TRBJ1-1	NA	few	TGCGCCAGCAGCCAAGAGCGGGGGGTCACTGAAGCTTTCTTT	CASSQERGVTEAFF
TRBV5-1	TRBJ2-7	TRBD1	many	TGCGCCAGCAGCTTCACTACAGGGGGAACCTACGAGCAGTACTTC	CASSFTTGGTYEQYF
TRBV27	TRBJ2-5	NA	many	TGTGCCAGCAGCCCGACCCAAGAGACCCAGTACTTC	CASSPTQETQYF
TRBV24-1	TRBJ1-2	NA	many	TGTGCCACCGGTGATCAGGGCTATGGCTACACCTTC	CATGDQGYGYTF
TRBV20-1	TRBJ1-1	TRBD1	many	TGCAGTGCTAGCGGGACAGTGAACACTGAAGCTTTCTTT	CSASGTVNTEAFF
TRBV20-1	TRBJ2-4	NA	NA	TGCAGTGCTAGAGCAGGGAACGGGGCTAAAAACATTCAGTACTTC	CSARAGNGAKNIQYF
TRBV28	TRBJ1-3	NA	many	TGTGCCAGCAGTGTGGGAGCTAGATCTGGAAACACCATATATTTT	CASSVGARSGNTIYF
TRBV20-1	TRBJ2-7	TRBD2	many	TGCAGTGCTGATAAGGCGGGGGGGTCCGGGGAGCAGTACTTC	CSADKAGGSGEQYF
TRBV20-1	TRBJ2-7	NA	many	TGCAGTGCTAGAGATGAGTATTTGGGGGATTACGAGCAGTACTTC	CSARDEYLGDYEQYF
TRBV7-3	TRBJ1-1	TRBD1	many	TGTGCCAGCAGCTTAATAGGGGGCGACACTGAAGCTTTCTTT	CASSLIGGDTEAFF
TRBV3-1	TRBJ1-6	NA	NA	TGTGCCAGCAGCCAAGGTTGGAACAATTCACCCCTCCACTTT	CASSQGWNNSPLHF
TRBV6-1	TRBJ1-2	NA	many	TGTGCCAGCAGTGAAGGGGCAGGGGATAACTATGGCTACACCTTC	CASSEGAGDNYGYTF
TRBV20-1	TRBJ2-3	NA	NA	TGCAGTGCTAGAGATTACCGGGGAGATACGCAGTATTTT	CSARDYRGDTQYF
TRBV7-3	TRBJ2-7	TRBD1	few	TGTGCCAGCAGCCTACTATCTACAGGGGGACAAAACGAGCAGTACTTC	CASSLLSTGGQNEQYF
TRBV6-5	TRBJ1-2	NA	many	TGTGCCAGCAGTTACTCAGGGGGGGGTGGCTACACCTTC	CASSYSGGGGYTF
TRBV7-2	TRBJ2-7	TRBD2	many	TGTGCCAGCAGCGCCAGATTAGCGGGGGGCTACGAGCAGTACTTC	CASSARLAGGYEQYF
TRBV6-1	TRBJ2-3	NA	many	TGTGCCAGCAGTGAAGCGCTCCGCGATACGCAGTATTTT	CASSEALRDTQYF
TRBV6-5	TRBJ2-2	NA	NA	TGTGCCAGCAGTTTCAAGGTCACCGGGGAGCTGTTTTTT	CASSFKVTGELFF
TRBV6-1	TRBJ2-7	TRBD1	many	TGTGCCGGAGCACCGGGACAGGGGGGAGAGCAGTACTTC	CAGAPGQGGEQYF
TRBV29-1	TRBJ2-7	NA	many	TGCAGCGTTGGGTACAGGCGGACCGAGCAGTACTTC	CSVGYRRTEQYF
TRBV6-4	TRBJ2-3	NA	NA	TGTGCCAGCAGTGACTCGGGGGGCGCAGATACGCAGTATTTT	CASSDSGGADTQYF
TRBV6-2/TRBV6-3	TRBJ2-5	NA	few	TGTGCCAGCAGACGCTTGGTGACCCAGTACTTC	CASRRLVTQYF
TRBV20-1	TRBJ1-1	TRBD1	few	TGCAGTGCTAGAGGGGGTACAGGGGGGGACACTGAAGCTTTCTTT	CSARGGTGGDTEAFF
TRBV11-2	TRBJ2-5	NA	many	TGTGCCAGCAGCTTAGCCCCAGGGGAGACCCAGTACTTC	CASSLAPGETQYF
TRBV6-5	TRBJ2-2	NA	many	TGTGCCAGCAGTTACTCATGGCAGACCGCGAACACCGGGGAGCTGTTTTTT	CASSYSWQTANTGELFF
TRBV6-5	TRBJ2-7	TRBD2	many	TGTGCCAGCAGTTTCTCAGGGACTAGCGGGAGCTCCTACGAGCAGTACTTC	CASSFSGTSGSSYEQYF
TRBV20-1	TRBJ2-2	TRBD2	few	TGCAGTGCTAGAGATTCGACTAGCGGTGGCACCGGGGAGCTGTTTTTT	CSARDSTSGGTGELFF
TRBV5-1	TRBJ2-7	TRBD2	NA	TGCGCCAGCAGACGTTTAGCGGGGGGCGGGGACGAGCAGTACTTC	CASRRLAGGGDEQYF
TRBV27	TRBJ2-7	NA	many	TGTGCCAGCAGTTTGAAATTCTCCTACGAGCAGTACTTC	CASSLKFSYEQYF
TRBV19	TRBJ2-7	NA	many	TGTGCCAGTAGTAGGGAGGACAGAACCTACGAGCAGTACTTC	CASSREDRTYEQYF
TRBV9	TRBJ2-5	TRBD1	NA	TGTGCCAGCAGCCCCAGGACAGGGAGAGGGGAGACCCAGTACTTC	CASSPRTGRGETQYF
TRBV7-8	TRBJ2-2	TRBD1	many	TGTGCCAGCGCGGACAGGGCAACCGGGGAGCTGTTTTTT	CASADRATGELFF
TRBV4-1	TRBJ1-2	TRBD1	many	TGCGCCAGCAGCCACCCTATCGACAGGGACGGCTACACCTTC	CASSHPIDRDGYTF
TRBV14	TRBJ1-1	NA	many	TGTGCCAGCAGCCAAGGACGGGCCGAGGGGGCTTTCTTT	CASSQGRAEGAFF